The entry that follows covers one T cell receptor (beta chain) sequence. Sequenced by immunoSEQ multiplex PCR; TCRdb stores in-frame clones only, minus some. This sample carries more than 25,000 clones, 70% to 90% of them seen once, and the ten largest clones take less than 8%. These data originate in a study of control samples from healthy donors and cancer patients. The CDR3 loop spans 15 amino acids. Germline loops: CDR1 LNHDA, CDR2 SQIVND (reference sequence). V dropped 5 bases and J dropped 4; count of bases not matched to a gene: 8. This clonotype was obtained from a woman aged 60 to 75 with head and neck cancer. The sample comprised PBMCs. This chain uses TRBV19 with TRBJ2-7, with 10 bases fitting TRBD2. CDR3 in DNA: TGTGCCAGTAGTTCCATAGCGGGAGGAGTTTACGAGCAGTACTTC. It specifies CASSSIAGGVYEQYF.